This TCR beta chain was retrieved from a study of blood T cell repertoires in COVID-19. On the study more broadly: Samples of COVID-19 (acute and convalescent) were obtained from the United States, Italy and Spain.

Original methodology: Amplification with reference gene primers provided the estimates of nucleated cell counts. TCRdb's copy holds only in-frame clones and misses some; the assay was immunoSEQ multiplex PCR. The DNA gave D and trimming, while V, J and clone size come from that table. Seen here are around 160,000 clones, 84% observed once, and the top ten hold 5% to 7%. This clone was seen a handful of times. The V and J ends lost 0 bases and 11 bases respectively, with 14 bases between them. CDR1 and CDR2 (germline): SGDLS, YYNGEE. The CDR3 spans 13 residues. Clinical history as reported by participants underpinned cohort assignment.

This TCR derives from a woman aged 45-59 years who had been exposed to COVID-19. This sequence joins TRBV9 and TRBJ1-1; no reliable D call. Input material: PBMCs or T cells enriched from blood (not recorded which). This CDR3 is CASSVDSERRAFF. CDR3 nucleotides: TGTGCCAGCAGCGTAGACAGCGAGAGGAGGGCTTTCTTT.